This TCR beta chain was recorded in a study of blood T cells in healthy people across ages. Overall study findings and caveats: What prevented conclusive comparison of naive and antigen-experienced cells was that PBMCs were unsorted.

Together with a sample-barcoded 5' primer, a J-beta primer mix was included in a second PCR lasting roughly 6 to 12 cycles. TCRdb called the 5' RACE reads again in MiXCR, with one record for every CDR3 protein. The sample records hundreds of thousands of distinct CDR3 sequences, roughly three fifths being singletons. Worth noting for this clonotype: Its antigen is undetermined.

The clonotype comes from a man aged 40-55 years in good health. Sequenced input: blood.

The CDR3 sequence is CASSPAQGILNYGYTF. The CDR3 DNA follows: TGTGCCAGCAGTCCGGCACAGGGGATATTGAACTATGGCTACACCTTC. V usage is TRBV27 and J usage is TRBJ1-2, with 7 bases identical to TRBD1. CDR3 length: 16 residues. Looked up from germline, CDR1 is MNHEY and CDR2 is SMNVEV (reference sequence). V dropped 5 bases and J dropped 2; count of bases not matched to a gene: 11.